The 6 T cell receptor beta chains reported below all come from one sample, sequenced in a study of immune evolution from preneoplasia to lung adenocarcinoma (dated by TCRdb to the early 2020s). The protocol used for the library was the immunoSEQ multiplex PCR assay. This immuneACCESS table, as held by TCRdb, lists in-frame sequences with V and J called but not all clones. Of the missing ones, under half trace to an unresolved V gene in checked studies; the others have no known cause. This sample holds roughly 2,600 clones; around 39% were observed only once. Clones ranked in the top ten supply under 20% of the sample. Sequenced material: FFPE adjacent normal lung tissue. These receptors came from a person between 55 and 80 years old with lung adenocarcinoma.

There are a few counts of this clone. The chain recombines TRBV29-1 with TRBJ2-3; tentative D call: TRBD1 (5 bases). V gave up 1 base and J gave up 6 bases, with 11 bases separating them. The germline V gene has CDR1 SQVTM and CDR2 ANQGSEA. This CDR3 is 13 amino acids long. This chain's CDR3 is CSVEGQLGDTQYF. CDR3 sequence (DNA): TGCAGCGTTGAAGGACAGCTGGGGGATACGCAGTATTTT.

The chain links TRBV19 to TRBJ1-5, with 11 bases fitting TRBD1. Germline CDR1 reads LNHDA; CDR2 reads SQIVND (reference sequence). V dropped 5 bases and J dropped 0; count of bases not matched to a gene: 9. CDR3 length: 18 amino acids. DNA of the CDR3: TGTGCCAGTAGTTCAGGACAGGGGGCTTACCTTAGCAATCAGCCCCAGCATTTT. It specifies CASSSGQGAYLSNQPQHF.

This clone has just one count. This rearrangement joins TRBV5-6 to TRBJ1-5; tentative D call: TRBD1 (5 bases). Germline-derived CDR1 and CDR2 are SGHDT and YYEEEE. The CDR3 is 14 residues long. The ends were cut back, 4 bases at V and 8 bases at J, with 16 bases in the middle. CDR3 DNA: TGTGCCAGCAGCGGCTCGGGACCTCGGGAGCCCCAGCATTTT. Its protein product is CASSGSGPREPQHF.

The chain couples TRBV21-1 to TRBJ1-3; the DNA was not compared with TRBD1, the D call given in the table. TRBV21-1 is a pseudogene segment. This CDR3 has 16 amino acids. The CDR3 DNA reads TGTGCCAGCAGCAATTTACAGGGAAGTTCTGGAAACACCATATATTTT. It yields the protein CASSNLQGSSGNTIYF.

This clone appeared a few times. The chain links TRBV19 to TRBJ2-1, with D possibly TRBD2 on 6 matching bases. V dropped 4 bases and J dropped 0 bases, with 19 bases sitting between them. The CDR3 is 18 amino acids. Germline V gene sequence: CDR1 LNHDA, CDR2 SQIVND (reference sequence). CDR3 DNA sequence: TGTGCCAGTAGTAGAAGAACTGCGGGGACGAGCTCCTACAATGAGCAGTTCTTC. It yields the protein CASSRRTAGTSSYNEQFF.

The chain recombines TRBV11-2 with TRBJ2-7, with D tentatively TRBD1 or TRBD2 (5 bases each). V was shortened by 4 bases and J by 0 bases, with 16 bases between the two germline ends. The CDR3 covers 16 residues. Germline V gives CDR1 SGHAT, CDR2 FQNNGV. The CDR3 region is CASSSIGTPSSYEQYF. CDR3 nucleotides: TGTGCCAGCAGCTCCATAGGGACCCCGAGCTCCTACGAGCAGTACTTC.